This passage covers 7 T cell receptor beta chains from one sample sequenced in a study of blood T cell repertoires in COVID-19. Sequencing was performed with immunoSEQ multiplex PCR; in TCRdb, only in-frame clones are kept and a portion is missing. The data show 75,000 to 95,000 clones, over 80% seen once. Material: peripheral blood. These receptors were collected from a man aged 45-65 years with acute or convalescent COVID-19.

A single count supports this clone. This chain uses TRBV28 with TRBJ1-2; tentative D call: TRBD1 (6 bases). The CDR3 spans 13 residues. Germline-derived CDR1 and CDR2 are MDHEN and SYDVKM. The germline V and J ends were trimmed by 5 bases and 1 base, with 8 bases remaining between them. The CDR3 sequence is CASSLDSNYGYTF. Here the CDR3 DNA reads TGTGCCAGCAGTCTGGACAGTAACTATGGCTACACCTTC.

DNA of the CDR3: TGCGCCAGCAGCACGTACACGCGGGCTAGCGGGAGAAATGAGCAGTTCTTC. It yields the protein CASSTYTRASGRNEQFF. The chain uses TRBV10-1 and TRBJ2-1; TRBD2 aligns across 10 bases. Trimming at V came to 6 bases and at J to 7 bases, leaving 15 bases not matched to a gene. The CDR3 runs to 17 residues. CDR1 is WNHNN and CDR2 is SYGVQD in the germline V gene (reference sequence).

This clone was observed once. This chain connects TRBV28 to TRBJ2-7, with 12 positions matching TRBD1. The CDR3 has 12 amino acids. The J segment lost 9 bases and the V segment lost 11 bases, leaving 8 bases of the junction unmatched. Germline V gene lookup returns CDR1 MDHEN and CDR2 SYDVKM. Here the CDR3 reads CALGTGGIRQYF. The CDR3 nucleotides are TGTGCCCTCGGGACAGGGGGCATCCGGCAGTACTTC.

The gene calls are TRBV11-3 and TRBJ2-1; maybe TRBD2 (5 bases). The CDR3 has 11 residues. Germline assignment: CDR1 SGHNT and CDR2 YENEEA. Trimming took 5 bases from V and 8 from J, leaving 7 bases between them. The CDR3 region has the DNA TGTGCCAGCAGCAGGACTGATGAGCAGTTCTTC. This sequence encodes CASSRTDEQFF.

The chain combines TRBV7-9 with TRBJ1-5, with 7 bases fitting TRBD1. Germline V gives CDR1 SEHNR, CDR2 FQNEAQ (reference sequence). V shed 5 bases, J shed 3 bases, and the junction held 4 bases outside the gene matches. The CDR3 runs 14 residues. The CDR3 nucleotides read TGTGCCAGCAGCCCGGGACAGCTCAATCAGCCCCAGCATTTT. Residues: CASSPGQLNQPQHF.

The CDR3 is CARSLVGRKEAYEQYF. For the CDR3, the DNA is TGTGCCAGAAGCTTGGTAGGTAGGAAAGAGGCCTACGAGCAGTACTTC. The rearrangement links TRBV7-5 to TRBJ2-7; the table's D gene call, TRBD2, was not cross checked with the DNA. TRBV7-5 has pseudogene status. The CDR3 sequence is 16 residues long.

This sequence joins TRBV4-2 and TRBJ1-6; 7 bases line up with TRBD1. Per the germline V gene, CDR1 is LGHNA and CDR2 is YNFKEQ. V lost 0 bases to trimming and J lost 9 bases; unmatched junction nucleotides: 11. This CDR3 contains 17 residues. CDR3 bases: TGTGCCAGCAGCCAAGATCCAGGAACTCAGGGGGGTTCACCCCTCCACTTT. Translating it yields CASSQDPGTQGGSPLHF.